This TCR beta chain was identified in a study of naive and memory T cell subsets. Overall study results and limits: Especially in CD8 cells, naive repertoires contained a few larger clonotypes, possibly CD45RA-re-expressing memory cells.

Two oligonucleotides, mixed equimolar, formed the beta constant-region primer covering TRBC1 and TRBC2. The ligated cDNA underwent four PCR rounds using SP2 and nested alpha and beta constant-region primers. The cDNA 3' end received a ligated single-stranded oligonucleotide carrying the SP2 primer and a 12-nucleotide UMI. One entry per CDR3 protein, called by TCRdb with MiXCR from the UMI-ligation and nested PCR reads. The table shows about 160,000 distinct CDR3 sequences, with approximately 24% occurring only once. Trimming stripped 2 bases from V and 2 bases from J, with 16 bases between. CDR1 and CDR2 (germline): GTSNPN, SVGIG (reference sequence). This CDR3 comprises 16 residues. Regarding this clonotype: Its matching antigen is unknown.

The TCR originated in a human donor in good health. The V gene is TRBV30, the J gene TRBJ1-5; D unresolved. The specimen sequenced was naive CD4+ T cells from blood. DNA of the CDR3: TGTGCCTGGAGTATAAGGGCCATAAGCGGCAATCAGCCCCAGCATTTT. This translates into CAWSIRAISGNQPQHF.